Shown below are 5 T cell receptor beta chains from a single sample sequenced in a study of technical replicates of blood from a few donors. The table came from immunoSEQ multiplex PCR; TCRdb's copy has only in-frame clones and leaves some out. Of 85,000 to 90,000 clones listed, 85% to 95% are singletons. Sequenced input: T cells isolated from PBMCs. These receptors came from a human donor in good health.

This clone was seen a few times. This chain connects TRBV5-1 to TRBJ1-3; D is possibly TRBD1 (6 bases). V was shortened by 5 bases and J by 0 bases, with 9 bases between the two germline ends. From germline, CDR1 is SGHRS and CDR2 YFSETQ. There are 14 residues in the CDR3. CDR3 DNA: TGCGCCAGCAGGACAGGATTCTCTGGAAACACCATATATTTT. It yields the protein CASRTGFSGNTIYF.

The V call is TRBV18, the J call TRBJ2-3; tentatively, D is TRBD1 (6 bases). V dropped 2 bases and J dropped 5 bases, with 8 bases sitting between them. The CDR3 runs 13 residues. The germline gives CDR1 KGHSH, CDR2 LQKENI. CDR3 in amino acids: CASSPGTLDTQYF. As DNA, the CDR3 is TGTGCCAGCTCACCAGGGACACTAGATACGCAGTATTTT.

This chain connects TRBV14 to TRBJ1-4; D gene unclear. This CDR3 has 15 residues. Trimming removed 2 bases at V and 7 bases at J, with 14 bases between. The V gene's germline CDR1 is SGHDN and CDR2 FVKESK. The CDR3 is CASSQRRGYGEKLFF. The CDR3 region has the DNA TGTGCCAGCAGCCAACGGCGAGGGTACGGTGAAAAACTGTTTTTT. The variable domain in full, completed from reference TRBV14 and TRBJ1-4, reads EAGVTQFPSHSVIEKGQTVTLRCDPISGHDNLYWYRRVMGKEIKFLLHFVKESKQDESGMPNNRFLAERTGGTYSTLKVQPAELEDSGVYFCASSQRRGYGEKLFFGSGTQLSVL.

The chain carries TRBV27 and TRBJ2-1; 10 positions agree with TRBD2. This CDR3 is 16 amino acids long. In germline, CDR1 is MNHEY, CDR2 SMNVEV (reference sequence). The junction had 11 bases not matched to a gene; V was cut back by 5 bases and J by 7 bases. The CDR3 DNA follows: TGTGCCAGCAGTCCCTTAGCGGGAGGTATTTTAAATGAGCAGTTCTTC. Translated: CASSPLAGGILNEQFF.

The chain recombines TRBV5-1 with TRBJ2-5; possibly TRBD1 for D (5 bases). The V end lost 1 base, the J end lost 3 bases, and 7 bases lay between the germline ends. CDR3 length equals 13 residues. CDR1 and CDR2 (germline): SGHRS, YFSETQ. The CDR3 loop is CASSLLGEETQYF. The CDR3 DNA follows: TGCGCCAGCAGCTTGCTAGGGGAAGAGACCCAGTACTTC.